This TCR beta chain derives from a study of OX40 agonist ivuxolimab in advanced cancers. Findings of the study overall: Also showing low normalized T-cell clonal expansion were some of the nonresponders.

Germline V gene data show CDR1 as GTSNPN and CDR2 as SVGIG (reference sequence). This CDR3 is built from 13 residues. V gave up 0 bases and J gave up 1 base, with 3 bases separating them. Here immunoSEQ multiplex PCR was the method, and the copy in TCRdb shows in-frame clones only, minus some. Found here are 65,000 to 85,000 clones, around 85% of them singletons; the top ten hold under 3%. This clone was seen a handful of times. Its antigen is not known. This receptor was identified in an adult with an advanced solid tumor such as melanoma, head and neck, liver or kidney cancer. J is TRBJ2-2 and V is TRBV30; D not certain. Specimen: CD4+ or CD8+ T cells sorted from blood, collected in a trial of the OX40 agonist ivuxolimab. In DNA, the CDR3 is TGTGCCTGGAGTGTCGGGAACACCGGGGAGCTGTTTTTT. Protein product: CAWSVGNTGELFF.